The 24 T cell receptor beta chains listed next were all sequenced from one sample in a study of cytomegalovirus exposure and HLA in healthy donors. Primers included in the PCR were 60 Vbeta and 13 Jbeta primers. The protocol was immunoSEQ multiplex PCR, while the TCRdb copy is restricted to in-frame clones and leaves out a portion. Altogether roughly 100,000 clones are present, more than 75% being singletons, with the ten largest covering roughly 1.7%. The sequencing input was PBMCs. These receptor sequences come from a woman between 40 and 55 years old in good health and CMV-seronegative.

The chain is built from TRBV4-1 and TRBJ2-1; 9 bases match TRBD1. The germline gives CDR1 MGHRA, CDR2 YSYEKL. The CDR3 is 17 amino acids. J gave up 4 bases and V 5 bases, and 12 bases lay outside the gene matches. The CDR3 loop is CASSLTPGQGSYNEQFF. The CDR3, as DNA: TGCGCCAGCAGCTTAACCCCGGGACAGGGATCATACAATGAGCAGTTCTTC.

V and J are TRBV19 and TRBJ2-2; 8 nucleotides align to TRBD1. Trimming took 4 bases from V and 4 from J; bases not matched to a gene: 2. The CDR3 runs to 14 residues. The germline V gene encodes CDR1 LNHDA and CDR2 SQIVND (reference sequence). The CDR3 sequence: CASSTGGRTGELFF. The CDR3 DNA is TGTGCCAGTAGTACAGGGGGCCGCACCGGGGAGCTGTTTTTT. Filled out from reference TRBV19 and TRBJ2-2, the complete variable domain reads DGGITQSPKYLFRKEGQNVTLSCEQNLNHDAMYWYRQDPGQGLRLIYYSQIVNDFQKGDIAEGYSVSREKKESFPLTVTSAQKNPTAFYLCASSTGGRTGELFFGEGSRLTVL.

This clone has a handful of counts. This chain's CDR3 is CASSLSGTSGSYETQYF. CDR3 sequence (DNA): TGCGCCAGCAGCTTGTCCGGGACTAGCGGGAGTTATGAGACCCAGTACTTC. The genes are TRBV5-1 and TRBJ2-5, with 14 bases fitting TRBD2. This CDR3 spans 17 amino acids. Germline CDR1 SGHRS, CDR2 YFSETQ. V lost 1 base and J lost 5; bases outside the gene matches: 7. Together with reference TRBV5-1 and TRBJ2-5, the CDR3 gives the full variable domain: KAGVTQTPRYLIKTRGQQVTLSCSPISGHRSVSWYQQTPGQGLQFLFEYFSETQRNKGNFPGRFSGRQFSNSRSEMNVSTLELGDSALYLCASSLSGTSGSYETQYFGPGTRLLVL.

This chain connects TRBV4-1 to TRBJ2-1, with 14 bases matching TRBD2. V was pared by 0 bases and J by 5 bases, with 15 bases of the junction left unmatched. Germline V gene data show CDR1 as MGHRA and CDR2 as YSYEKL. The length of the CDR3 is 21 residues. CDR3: CASSQDRSISRTSGRNNEQFF. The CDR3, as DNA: TGCGCCAGCAGCCAAGATCGGTCTATTTCTCGGACTAGCGGGAGGAACAATGAGCAGTTCTTC.

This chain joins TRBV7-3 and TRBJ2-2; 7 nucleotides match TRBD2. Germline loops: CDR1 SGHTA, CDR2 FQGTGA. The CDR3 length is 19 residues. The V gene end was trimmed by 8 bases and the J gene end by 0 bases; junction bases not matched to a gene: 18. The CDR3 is CASPEGLAEYRPNTGELFF. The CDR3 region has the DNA TGTGCCAGCCCCGAAGGGCTAGCGGAGTATAGGCCGAACACCGGGGAGCTGTTTTTT.

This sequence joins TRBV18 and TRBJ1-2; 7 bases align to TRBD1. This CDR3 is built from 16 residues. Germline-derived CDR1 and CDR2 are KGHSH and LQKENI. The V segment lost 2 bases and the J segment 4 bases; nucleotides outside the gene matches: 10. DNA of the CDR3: TGTGCCAGCTCACCATTGGAACAGGGGTTGAGCTATGGCTACACCTTC. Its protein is CASSPLEQGLSYGYTF.

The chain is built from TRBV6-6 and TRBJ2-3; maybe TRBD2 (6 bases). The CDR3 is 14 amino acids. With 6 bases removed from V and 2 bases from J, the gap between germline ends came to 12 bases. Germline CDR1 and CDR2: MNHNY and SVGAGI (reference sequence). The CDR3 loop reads CASSNVAVTDTQYF. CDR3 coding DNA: TGTGCCAGCAGCAACGTAGCGGTCACAGATACGCAGTATTTT.

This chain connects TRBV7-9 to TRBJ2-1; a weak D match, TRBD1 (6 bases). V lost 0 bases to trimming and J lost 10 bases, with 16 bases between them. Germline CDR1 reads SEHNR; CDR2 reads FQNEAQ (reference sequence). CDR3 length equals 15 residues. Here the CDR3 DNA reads TGTGCCAGCAGCTTAGCCGGACTCTCTAGGGGGGAGCAGTTCTTC. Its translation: CASSLAGLSRGEQFF.

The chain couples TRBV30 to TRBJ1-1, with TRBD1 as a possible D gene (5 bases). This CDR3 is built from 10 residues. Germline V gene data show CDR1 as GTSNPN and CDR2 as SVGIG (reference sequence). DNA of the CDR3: TGTGGGGGGGGGAACACTGAAGCTTTCTTT. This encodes CGGGNTEAFF.

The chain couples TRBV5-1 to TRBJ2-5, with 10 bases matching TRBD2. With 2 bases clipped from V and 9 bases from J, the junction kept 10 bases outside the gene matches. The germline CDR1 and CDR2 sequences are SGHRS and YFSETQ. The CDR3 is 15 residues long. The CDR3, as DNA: TGCGCCAGCAGCTTAGCCGGGACTAGCGAGGCGGCCCAGTACTTC. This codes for CASSLAGTSEAAQYF. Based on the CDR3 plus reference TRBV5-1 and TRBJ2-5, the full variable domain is KAGVTQTPRYLIKTRGQQVTLSCSPISGHRSVSWYQQTPGQGLQFLFEYFSETQRNKGNFPGRFSGRQFSNSRSEMNVSTLELGDSALYLCASSLAGTSEAAQYFGPGTRLLVL.

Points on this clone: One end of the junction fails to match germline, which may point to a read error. DNA of the CDR3: TGTGCCAGCAGTTTAGGGACAGGGTCCCTCGTCTTC. This encodes CASSLGTGSLVF. The V gene is TRBV27, the J gene TRBJ2-1; TRBD1 matches at 9 bases. Germline loops: CDR1 MNHEY, CDR2 SMNVEV (reference sequence). This CDR3 is 12 amino acids long.

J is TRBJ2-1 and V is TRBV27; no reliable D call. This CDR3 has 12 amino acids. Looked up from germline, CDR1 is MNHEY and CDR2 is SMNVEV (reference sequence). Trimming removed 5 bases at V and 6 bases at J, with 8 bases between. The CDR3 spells CASSISSNEQFF. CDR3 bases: TGTGCCAGCAGTATTAGTTCCAATGAGCAGTTCTTC.

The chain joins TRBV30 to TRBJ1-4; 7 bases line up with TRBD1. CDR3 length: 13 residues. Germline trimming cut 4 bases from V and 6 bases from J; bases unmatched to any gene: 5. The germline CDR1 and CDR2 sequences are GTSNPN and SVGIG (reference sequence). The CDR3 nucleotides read TGTGCCTGGACAGGGGGGCTCGATGAAAAACTGTTTTTT. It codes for CAWTGGLDEKLFF.

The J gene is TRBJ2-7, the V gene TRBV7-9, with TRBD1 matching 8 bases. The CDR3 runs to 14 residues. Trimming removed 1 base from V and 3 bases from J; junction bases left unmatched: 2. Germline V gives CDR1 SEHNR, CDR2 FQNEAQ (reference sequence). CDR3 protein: CASSLGDRNYEQYF. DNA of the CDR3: TGTGCCAGCAGCTTAGGGGACAGGAACTACGAGCAGTACTTC.

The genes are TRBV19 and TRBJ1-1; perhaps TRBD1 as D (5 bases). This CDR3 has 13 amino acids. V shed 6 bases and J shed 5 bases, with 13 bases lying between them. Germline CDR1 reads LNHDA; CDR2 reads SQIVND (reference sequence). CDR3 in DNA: TGTGCCAGTAGCCCCTCCGGGGGAACTGAAGCTTTCTTT. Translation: CASSPSGGTEAFF.

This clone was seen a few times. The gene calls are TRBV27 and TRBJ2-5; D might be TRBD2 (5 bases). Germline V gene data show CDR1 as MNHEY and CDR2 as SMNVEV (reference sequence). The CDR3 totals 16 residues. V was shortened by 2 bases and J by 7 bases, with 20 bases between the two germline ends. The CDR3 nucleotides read TGTGCCAGCAGTTTAAAAGCGGCTGAACTAATAGGGACCCAGTACTTC. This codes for CASSLKAAELIGTQYF.

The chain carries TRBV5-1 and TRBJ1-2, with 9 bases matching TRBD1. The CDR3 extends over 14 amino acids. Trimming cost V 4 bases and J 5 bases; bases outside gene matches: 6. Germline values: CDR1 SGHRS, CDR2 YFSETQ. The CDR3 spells CASSETGTGYGYTF. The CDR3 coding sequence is TGCGCCAGCAGCGAAACCGGGACAGGGTATGGCTACACCTTC.

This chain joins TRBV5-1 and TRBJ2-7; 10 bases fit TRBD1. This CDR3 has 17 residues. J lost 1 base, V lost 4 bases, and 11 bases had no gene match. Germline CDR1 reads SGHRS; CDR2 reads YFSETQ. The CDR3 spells CASSPNHRDRGSYEQYF. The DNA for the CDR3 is TGCGCCAGCAGCCCAAATCATCGGGACAGGGGTTCCTACGAGCAGTACTTC.

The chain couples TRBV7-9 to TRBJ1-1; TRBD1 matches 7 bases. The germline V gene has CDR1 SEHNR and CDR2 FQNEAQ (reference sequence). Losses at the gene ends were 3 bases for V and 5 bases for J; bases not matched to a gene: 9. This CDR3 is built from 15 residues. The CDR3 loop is CASSFLQGKKTEAFF. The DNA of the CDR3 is TGTGCCAGCAGCTTTCTACAGGGGAAGAAGACTGAAGCTTTCTTT.

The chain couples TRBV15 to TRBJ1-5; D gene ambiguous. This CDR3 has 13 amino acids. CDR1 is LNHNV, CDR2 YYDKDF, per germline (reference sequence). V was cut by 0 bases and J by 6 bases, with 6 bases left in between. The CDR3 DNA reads TGTGCCACCAGCAGAGATTATAGTCAGCCCCAGCATTTT. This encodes CATSRDYSQPQHF.

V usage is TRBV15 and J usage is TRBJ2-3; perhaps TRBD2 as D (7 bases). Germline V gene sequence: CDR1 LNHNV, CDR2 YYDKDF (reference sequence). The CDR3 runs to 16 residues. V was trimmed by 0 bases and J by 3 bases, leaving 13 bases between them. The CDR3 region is CATSRDRRGATDTQYF. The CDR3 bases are TGTGCCACCAGCAGAGATCGCCGGGGGGCAACAGATACGCAGTATTTT.

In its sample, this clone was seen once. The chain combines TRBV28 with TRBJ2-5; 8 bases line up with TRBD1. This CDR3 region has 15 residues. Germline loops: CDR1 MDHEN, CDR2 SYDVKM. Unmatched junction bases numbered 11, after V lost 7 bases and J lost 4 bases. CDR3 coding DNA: TGTGCCAGCACCAATACCCAGGGGGCTCGAGAGACCCAGTACTTC. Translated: CASTNTQGARETQYF.

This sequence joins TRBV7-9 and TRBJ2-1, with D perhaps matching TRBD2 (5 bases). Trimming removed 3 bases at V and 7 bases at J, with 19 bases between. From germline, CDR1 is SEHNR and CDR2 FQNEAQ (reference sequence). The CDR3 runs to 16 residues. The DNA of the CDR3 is TGTGCCAGCAGCTTTGAAGGGAGTCGTGGTTTGAATGAGCAGTTCTTC. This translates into CASSFEGSRGLNEQFF. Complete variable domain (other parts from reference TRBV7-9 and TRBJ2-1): DTGVSQNPRHKITKRGQNVTFRCDPISEHNRLYWYRQTLGQGPEFLTYFQNEAQLEKSRLLSDRFSAERPKGSFSTLEIQRTEQGDSAMYLCASSFEGSRGLNEQFFGPGTRLTVL.

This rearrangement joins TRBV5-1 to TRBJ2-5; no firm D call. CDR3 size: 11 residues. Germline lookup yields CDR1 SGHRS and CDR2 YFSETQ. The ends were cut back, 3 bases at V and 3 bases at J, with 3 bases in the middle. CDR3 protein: CASSSKETQYF. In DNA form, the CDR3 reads TGCGCCAGCAGCTCCAAAGAGACCCAGTACTTC.